This T cell receptor (beta chain) comes out of a study of chemoradiotherapy in HPV16-positive cancers. V lost 5 bases and J lost 7, with 15 bases in between. Germline V gene sequence: CDR1 MGHDK, CDR2 SYGVNS. This CDR3 is built from 14 residues. Produced via immunoSEQ multiplex PCR; TCRdb's table is partial and in-frame only. The data contain just under 40,000 clones, roughly three quarters of them singletons. The starting material was blood, obtained from a patient who underwent chemoradiotherapy. The chain uses TRBV25-1 and TRBJ1-3, with D perhaps matching TRBD1 (5 bases). This sequence originates from a human donor with HPV-associated anogenital cancer. The CDR3 sequence: CASSLRTTGNTIYF. The CDR3 DNA is TGTGCCAGCAGTCTCCGGACAACGGGGAACACCATATATTTT. The entire variable domain, with the rest obtained from reference TRBV25-1 and TRBJ1-3, is as follows: EADIYQTPRYLVIGTGKKITLECSQTMGHDKMYWYQQDPGMELHLIHYSYGVNSTEKGDLSSESTVSRIRTEHFPLTLESARPSHTSQYLCASSLRTTGNTIYFGEGSWLTVV.